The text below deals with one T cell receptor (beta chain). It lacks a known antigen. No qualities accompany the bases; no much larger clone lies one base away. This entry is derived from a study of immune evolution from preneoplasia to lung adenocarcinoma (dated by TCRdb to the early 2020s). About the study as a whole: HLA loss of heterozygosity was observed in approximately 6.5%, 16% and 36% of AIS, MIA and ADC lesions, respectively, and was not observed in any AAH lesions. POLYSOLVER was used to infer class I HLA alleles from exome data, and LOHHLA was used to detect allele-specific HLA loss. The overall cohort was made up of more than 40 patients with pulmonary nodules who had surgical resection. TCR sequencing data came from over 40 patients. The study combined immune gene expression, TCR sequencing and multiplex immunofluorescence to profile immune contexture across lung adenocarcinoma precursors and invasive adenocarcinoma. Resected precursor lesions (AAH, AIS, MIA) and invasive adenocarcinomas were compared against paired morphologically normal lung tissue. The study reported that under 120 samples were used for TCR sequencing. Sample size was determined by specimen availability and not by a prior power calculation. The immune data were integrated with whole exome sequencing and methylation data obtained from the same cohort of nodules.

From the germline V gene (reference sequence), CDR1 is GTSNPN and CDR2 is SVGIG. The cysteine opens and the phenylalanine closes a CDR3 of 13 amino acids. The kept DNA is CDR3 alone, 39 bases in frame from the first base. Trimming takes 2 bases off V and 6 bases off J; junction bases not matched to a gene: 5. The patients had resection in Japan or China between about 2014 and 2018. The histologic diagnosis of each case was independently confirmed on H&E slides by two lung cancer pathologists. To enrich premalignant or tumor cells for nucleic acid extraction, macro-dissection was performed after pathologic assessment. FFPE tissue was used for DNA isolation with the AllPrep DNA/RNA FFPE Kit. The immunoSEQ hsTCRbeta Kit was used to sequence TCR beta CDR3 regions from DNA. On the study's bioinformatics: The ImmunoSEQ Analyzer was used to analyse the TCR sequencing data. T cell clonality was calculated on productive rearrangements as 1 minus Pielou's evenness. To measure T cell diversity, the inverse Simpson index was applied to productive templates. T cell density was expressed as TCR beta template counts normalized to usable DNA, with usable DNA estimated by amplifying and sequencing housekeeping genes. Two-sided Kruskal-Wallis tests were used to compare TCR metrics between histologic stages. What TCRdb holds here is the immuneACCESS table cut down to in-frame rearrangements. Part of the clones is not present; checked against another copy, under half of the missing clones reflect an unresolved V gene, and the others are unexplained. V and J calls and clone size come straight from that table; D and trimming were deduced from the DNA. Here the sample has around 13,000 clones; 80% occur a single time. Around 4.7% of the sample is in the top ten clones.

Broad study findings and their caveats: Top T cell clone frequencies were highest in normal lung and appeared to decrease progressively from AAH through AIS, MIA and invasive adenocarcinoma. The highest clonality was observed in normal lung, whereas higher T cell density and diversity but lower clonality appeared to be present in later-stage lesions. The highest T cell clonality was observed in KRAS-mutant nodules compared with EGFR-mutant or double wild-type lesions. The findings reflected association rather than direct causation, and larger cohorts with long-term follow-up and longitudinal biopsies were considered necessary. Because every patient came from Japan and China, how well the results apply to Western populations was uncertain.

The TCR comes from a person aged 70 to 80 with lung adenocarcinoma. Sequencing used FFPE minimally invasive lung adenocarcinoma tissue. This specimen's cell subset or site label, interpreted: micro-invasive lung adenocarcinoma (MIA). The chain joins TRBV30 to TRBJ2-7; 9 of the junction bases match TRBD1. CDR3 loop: CAWSPGQGGEQYF. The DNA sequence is TGTGCCTGGAGTCCGGGACAGGGTGGCGAGCAGTACTTC.